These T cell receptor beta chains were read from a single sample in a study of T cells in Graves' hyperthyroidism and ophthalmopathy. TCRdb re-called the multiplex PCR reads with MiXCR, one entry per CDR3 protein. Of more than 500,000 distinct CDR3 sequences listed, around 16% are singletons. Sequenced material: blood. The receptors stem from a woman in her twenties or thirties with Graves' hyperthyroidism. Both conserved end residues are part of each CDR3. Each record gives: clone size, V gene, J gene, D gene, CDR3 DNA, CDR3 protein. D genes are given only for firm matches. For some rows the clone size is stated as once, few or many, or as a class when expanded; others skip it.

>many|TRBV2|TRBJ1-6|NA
TGTGCCAGCAGTGGGGGGGGAAGGCGTTCACCCCTCCACTTT
CASSGGGRRSPLHF
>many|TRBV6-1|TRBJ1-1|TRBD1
TGTGCCAGCAGCAAGACAGGGGACACTGAAGCTTTCTTT
CASSKTGDTEAFF
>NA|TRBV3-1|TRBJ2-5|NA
TGTGCCAGCAGCCAAGATCGCCTGCTACAAGAGACCCAGTACTTC
CASSQDRLLQETQYF
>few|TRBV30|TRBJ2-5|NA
TGTGCCTGGGGTGGGGGTAGCCGGGAAGAGACCCAGTACTTC
CAWGGGSREETQYF
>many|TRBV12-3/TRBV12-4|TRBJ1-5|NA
TGTGCCAGCAGTTTCGGGGGGTTTCAGCCCCAGCATTTT
CASSFGGFQPQHF
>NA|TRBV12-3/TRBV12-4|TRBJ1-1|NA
TGTGCCAGCAGTTTAAATGTGGGGGGGGCGAGCCCTTTCTTT
CASSLNVGGASPFF
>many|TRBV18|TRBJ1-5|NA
TGTGCCAGCTCACCGGGACAACGGCAGCCCCAGCATTTT
CASSPGQRQPQHF
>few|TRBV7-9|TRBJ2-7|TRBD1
TGTGCCAGCAACCCACAGGGGGCCTACGAGCAGTACTTC
CASNPQGAYEQYF
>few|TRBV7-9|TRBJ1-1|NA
TGTGCCAGCAGCCCCCAAGCCATGAACACTGAAGCTTTCTTT
CASSPQAMNTEAFF
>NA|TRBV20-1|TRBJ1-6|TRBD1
TGCAGTGCTAAAGTAGGGACAGGGAATTCACCCCTCCACTTT
CSAKVGTGNSPLHF
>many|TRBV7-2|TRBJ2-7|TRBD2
TGTGCCAGCAAACAATTTGGCGGGGGGGAGCAGTACTTC
CASKQFGGGEQYF
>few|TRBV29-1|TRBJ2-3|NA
TGCAGCGTTGAATGGGGGCCCACAGATACGCAGTATTTT
CSVEWGPTDTQYF
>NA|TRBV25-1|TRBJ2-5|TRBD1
TGTGCCAGCAGTCCGCGGACAGGGCCCTCCCAAGAGACCCAGTACTTC
CASSPRTGPSQETQYF
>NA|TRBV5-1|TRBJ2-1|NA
NA
CASSSSADLYNEQFF
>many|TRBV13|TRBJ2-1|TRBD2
TGTGCCAGCACCAGCGGGAGAAAGCACAATGAGCAGTTCTTC
CASTSGRKHNEQFF
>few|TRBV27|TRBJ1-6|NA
TGTGCCAGCAGTTTAATCGGGATTAATAATTCACCCCTCCACTTT
CASSLIGINNSPLHF
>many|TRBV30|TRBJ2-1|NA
TGTGCCTGGAGTCGACAGTACAATGAGCAGTTCTTC
CAWSRQYNEQFF
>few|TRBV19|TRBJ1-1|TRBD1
TGTGCCAGTAGTACCCCACAGGGGGCCGCTGAAGCTTTCTTT
CASSTPQGAAEAFF
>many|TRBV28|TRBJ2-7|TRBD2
TGTGCCAGCAGTCCTCTTTCAGGACTAGCCCTATACGAGCAGTACTTC
CASSPLSGLALYEQYF
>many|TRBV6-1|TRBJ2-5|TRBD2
TGTGCCAGCAGTGAGACTAGCGGGGACTACCAAGAGACCCAGTACTTC
CASSETSGDYQETQYF
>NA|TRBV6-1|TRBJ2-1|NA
TGTGCCAGCAGTCGGGAGCAATTTTATGAGCAGTTCTTC
CASSREQFYEQFF
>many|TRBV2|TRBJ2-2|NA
TGTGCCAGCAGTGAACAGGGGATTACGAACACCGGGGAGCTGTTTTTT
CASSEQGITNTGELFF
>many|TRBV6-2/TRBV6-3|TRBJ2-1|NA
TGTGCCAGCAGTCCGGTCTTGAAATTCGGGCTTTACAATGAGCAGTTCTTC
CASSPVLKFGLYNEQFF